A selection of T cell receptor beta chains follows, all from one sample in a study of T cell responses to AZD1222 COVID-19 vaccine. The method was immunoSEQ multiplex PCR; TCRdb's version includes in-frame clones alone and lacks a portion of them. The sample has some 81,000 clones; around 90% are singletons. The material sequenced was peripheral blood, taken 28 days after the second AZD1222 dose. These receptors were taken from an adult who received the AZD1222 COVID-19 vaccine. CDR3s include the opening cysteine and the closing phenylalanine or tryptophan. Fields, in order: clone size, D gene, J gene, V gene, CDR3 protein, CDR3 DNA. D genes are given only for firm matches. Expanded clones are given a class, and other clones once, few, many or no size at all.

size: .
D: TRBD1
J: TRBJ2-7
V: TRBV24-1
CDR3: CATSGTGASSYEQYF
DNA: TGTGCCACCAGTGGGACAGGGGCGAGCTCCTACGAGCAGTACTTC

size: .
D: .
J: TRBJ2-1
V: TRBV9
CDR3: CASSVGSVGGDEQFF
DNA: TGTGCCAGCAGCGTAGGATCTGTAGGGGGGGATGAGCAGTTCTTC

size: .
D: .
J: TRBJ2-7
V: TRBV24-1
CDR3: CATSDRGEQYF
DNA: TGTGCCACCAGTGACAGGGGAGAGCAGTACTTC

size: .
D: .
J: TRBJ2-1
V: TRBV11-2
CDR3: CASSFQGNSYNEQFF
DNA: TGTGCCAGCAGCTTTCAGGGGAACTCCTACAATGAGCAGTTCTTC

size: .
D: .
J: TRBJ2-1
V: TRBV30
CDR3: CAWKLWDHNEQFF
DNA: TGTGCCTGGAAACTGTGGGACCACAATGAGCAGTTCTTC

size: .
D: TRBD2
J: TRBJ2-7
V: TRBV18
CDR3: CASSPRRGTRTYEQYF
DNA: TGTGCCAGCTCACCACGGCGGGGGACCCGAACCTACGAGCAGTACTTC

size: .
D: .
J: TRBJ1-1
V: TRBV7-2
CDR3: CASSQWVGGSMNTEAFF
DNA: TGTGCCAGCAGCCAATGGGTAGGAGGCTCCATGAACACTGAAGCTTTCTTT

size: few
D: .
J: TRBJ1-2
V: TRBV30
CDR3: CAWSGVGELVYTF
DNA: TGTGCCTGGAGCGGAGTAGGGGAACTTGTATACACCTTC

size: .
D: TRBD1
J: TRBJ2-5
V: TRBV7-6
CDR3: CASSLGRQGDETQYF
DNA: TGTGCCAGCAGCTTAGGTCGGCAGGGGGATGAGACCCAGTACTTC

size: .
D: .
J: TRBJ2-1
V: TRBV3-1/TRBV3-2
CDR3: CASSQGGVGGGYNEQFF
DNA: TGTGCCAGCAGCCAAGGCGGGGTCGGGGGTGGCTACAATGAGCAGTTCTTC

size: once
D: .
J: TRBJ1-5
V: TRBV5-5
CDR3: CASSFVPGSNQPQHF
DNA: TGTGCCAGCAGCTTCGTCCCGGGAAGCAATCAGCCCCAGCATTTT

size: once
D: .
J: TRBJ2-7
V: TRBV19
CDR3: CATPPDGGYYEQYF
DNA: TGTGCCACCCCCCCGGATGGGGGTTACTACGAGCAGTACTTC

size: once
D: .
J: TRBJ2-1
V: TRBV20-1
CDR3: CHTDSYNEQFF
DNA: TGCCACACAGACTCCTACAATGAGCAGTTCTTC

size: .
D: TRBD1
J: TRBJ2-1
V: TRBV7-9
CDR3: CATLQGQGDEQFF
DNA: TGTGCCACCTTACAGGGGCAAGGGGATGAGCAGTTCTTC

size: .
D: TRBD1
J: TRBJ2-7
V: TRBV5-1
CDR3: CASTDRGGPADEQYF
DNA: TGCGCCAGCACTGACAGGGGCGGGCCAGCGGACGAGCAGTACTTC

size: .
D: .
J: TRBJ2-2
V: TRBV5-6
CDR3: CASSHIRRAGELFF
DNA: TGTGCCAGCAGCCACATCCGCCGGGCCGGGGAGCTGTTTTTT

size: .
D: .
J: TRBJ2-7
V: TRBV9
CDR3: CASSVATEGWEQYF
DNA: TGTGCCAGCAGCGTAGCTACGGAGGGTTGGGAGCAGTACTTC

size: .
D: TRBD1
J: TRBJ2-7
V: TRBV2
CDR3: CASRTGTADYEQYF
DNA: TGTGCCAGCAGAACCGGGACAGCGGACTACGAGCAGTACTTC

size: .
D: .
J: TRBJ1-1
V: TRBV28
CDR3: CASSPPNRVGTEAFF
DNA: TGTGCCAGCAGCCCCCCGAACAGGGTGGGAACTGAAGCTTTCTTT

size: .
D: TRBD1
J: TRBJ2-1
V: TRBV24-1
CDR3: CATSPRGQGAYNEQFF
DNA: TGTGCCACCAGTCCGAGGGGACAGGGAGCCTACAATGAGCAGTTCTTC

size: once
D: TRBD1
J: TRBJ1-4
V: TRBV18
CDR3: CASSPAGQGWEKLFF
DNA: TGTGCCAGCTCACCGGCGGGACAGGGGTGGGAAAAACTGTTTTTT

size: .
D: .
J: TRBJ1-6
V: TRBV5-1
CDR3: CASRTEKNSPLHF
DNA: TGCGCCAGTCGGACAGAGAAGAATTCACCCCTCCACTTT

size: .
D: .
J: TRBJ1-1
V: TRBV25-1
CDR3: CASSRQGQLNTEAFF
DNA: TGTGCCAGCAGTAGGCAGGGGCAGCTGAACACTGAAGCTTTCTTT

size: .
D: TRBD2
J: TRBJ2-3
V: TRBV10-3
CDR3: CAISEGVFSGSTDTQYF
DNA: TGTGCCATCAGTGAGGGGGTGTTTAGCGGGAGCACAGATACGCAGTATTTT

size: .
D: TRBD1
J: TRBJ1-4
V: TRBV5-4
CDR3: CASSFRQGATNEKLFF
DNA: TGTGCCAGCAGCTTTCGGCAGGGGGCAACTAATGAAAAACTGTTTTTT

size: .
D: TRBD1
J: TRBJ1-5
V: TRBV5-8
CDR3: CASRGQGGFSNQPQHF
DNA: TGTGCCAGCAGGGGACAGGGGGGGTTTAGCAATCAGCCCCAGCATTTT

size: .
D: TRBD1
J: TRBJ1-4
V: TRBV20-1
CDR3: CSASQGGGEKLFF
DNA: TGCAGTGCTAGTCAGGGGGGGGGTGAAAAACTGTTTTTT

size: .
D: .
J: TRBJ2-3
V: TRBV5-1
CDR3: CASRGWTTTDTQYF
DNA: TGCGCCAGCAGAGGCTGGACGACCACAGATACGCAGTATTTT

size: .
D: .
J: TRBJ2-2
V: TRBV5-1
CDR3: CASSWQSNTGELFF
DNA: TGCGCCAGCAGCTGGCAGTCCAACACCGGGGAGCTGTTTTTT

size: .
D: TRBD1
J: TRBJ1-1
V: TRBV12-3/TRBV12-4
CDR3: CASSYTTGTEAFF
DNA: TGTGCCAGCAGCTATACGACAGGGACTGAAGCTTTCTTT

size: .
D: .
J: TRBJ1-1
V: TRBV9
CDR3: CASSVAIGPNTEAFF
DNA: TGTGCCAGCAGCGTAGCTATAGGGCCGAACACTGAAGCTTTCTTT

size: .
D: .
J: TRBJ2-3
V: TRBV3-1/TRBV3-2
CDR3: CASSSPGTSTDTQYF
DNA: TGTGCCAGCAGCTCACCCGGGACTAGCACAGATACGCAGTATTTT

size: .
D: .
J: TRBJ1-3
V: TRBV19
CDR3: CASSMVQWSASGNTIYF
DNA: TGTGCCAGTAGTATGGTTCAGTGGTCAGCCTCTGGAAACACCATATATTTT

size: once
D: TRBD2
J: TRBJ2-1
V: TRBV18
CDR3: CASSPLSSGSWNEQFF
DNA: TGTGCCAGCTCACCACTTTCCAGCGGGAGTTGGAATGAGCAGTTCTTC

size: .
D: TRBD2
J: TRBJ2-1
V: TRBV18
CDR3: CASSPPGLAGGGYNEQFF
DNA: TGTGCCAGCTCACCCCCTGGACTAGCGGGAGGGGGCTACAATGAGCAGTTCTTC

size: once
D: TRBD2
J: TRBJ2-3
V: TRBV29-1
CDR3: CSVGPLAGEGDTQYF
DNA: TGCAGCGTTGGCCCACTAGCGGGAGAAGGAGATACGCAGTATTTT

size: .
D: .
J: TRBJ2-2
V: TRBV6-5
CDR3: CASSIQSPTGELFF
DNA: TGTGCCAGCAGTATACAGAGCCCGACCGGGGAGCTGTTTTTT